The clone carrying this T cell receptor (beta chain) appeared once. Profiling relied on immunoSEQ multiplex PCR, and the TCRdb table lists in-frame clones only, not all of them. Here the sample spans around 150,000 clones, 76% being singletons. The record originates from a study of blood T cell repertoires in COVID-19. Looking at the study overall: COVID-19 samples, acute and convalescent, were from the United States, Italy and Spain. T cells, B-cell-depleted T cells, or PBMCs supplied cDNA or gDNA.

The J segment lost 7 bases and the V segment lost 6 bases, leaving 4 bases of the junction unmatched. Germline CDR1 reads SNHLY; CDR2 reads FYNNEI. CDR3 length equals 13 residues. What was sequenced was peripheral blood. V and J are TRBV2 and TRBJ1-5, with 9 bases lining up with TRBD1. The receptor was derived from a woman of 80 years or more with active or convalescent COVID-19. The CDR3 DNA reads as TGTGCCAGCAGCTGGGACAGGGCCCAGCCCCAGCATTTT. Translation gives CASSWDRAQPQHF.